Listed below are T cell receptor beta chains from one sample, sequenced in a study of Tregs in tolerant kidney transplant recipients. Measured with immunoSEQ multiplex PCR; TCRdb has only the in-frame clones, and not every one. Altogether roughly 64,000 clones are present, 80% to 90% being singletons, with the ten largest covering 3.8%. The starting material was CD4+ T cells from blood (PBMCs), obtained 6 months after the transplant. These receptors were obtained from a human patient who received a combined kidney and bone marrow transplant. Some T cells may have come from the graft donor. Each CDR3 is given with its conserved first and last residue. Fields, in order: D gene, clone size, J gene, V gene, CDR3 DNA, CDR3 protein. A D gene is named only where the DNA matches it firmly. A row's size may be missing; if present it is once, few, many or a size class.

d_gene: TRBD1; abundance: .; j_gene: TRBJ2-3; v_gene: TRBV19; CDR3nt: TGTGCCAGTAGTACCACAGGGGGTAGGGCCGATACGCAGTATTTT; CDR3aa: CASSTTGGRADTQYF
d_gene: TRBD1; abundance: .; j_gene: TRBJ1-2; v_gene: TRBV25-1; CDR3nt: TGTGCCAGCAGTGGGCCGGGACAGGGCGGCTACACCTTC; CDR3aa: CASSGPGQGGYTF
d_gene: TRBD1; abundance: .; j_gene: TRBJ2-1; v_gene: TRBV6-5; CDR3nt: TGTGCCACCCGAGGCAGGGGGTTTTACAATGAGCAGTTCTTC; CDR3aa: CATRGRGFYNEQFF
d_gene: .; abundance: .; j_gene: TRBJ2-2; v_gene: TRBV9; CDR3nt: TGTGCCAGCAGCGTAGACGGGGGGAACACCGGGGAGCTGTTTTTT; CDR3aa: CASSVDGGNTGELFF
d_gene: .; abundance: .; j_gene: TRBJ2-2; v_gene: TRBV6-5; CDR3nt: TGTGCCAGCAGTTACTCTGGGCCGAACACCGGGGAGCTGTTTTTT; CDR3aa: CASSYSGPNTGELFF
d_gene: TRBD2; abundance: .; j_gene: TRBJ2-1; v_gene: TRBV30; CDR3nt: TGTGCCTGGAGTATTTTTAGCGGGAGACAGTTCTTC; CDR3aa: CAWSIFSGRQFF
d_gene: .; abundance: .; j_gene: TRBJ2-3; v_gene: TRBV21-1; CDR3nt: TGTGCCAGCAAGAATAGCGGGGGAAACACAGATACGCAGTATTTT; CDR3aa: CASKNSGGNTDTQYF
d_gene: .; abundance: .; j_gene: TRBJ2-3; v_gene: TRBV5-1; CDR3nt: TGCGCCAGCAGCGGCCTCGGGGGGCTAAGCACAGATACGCAGTATTTT; CDR3aa: CASSGLGGLSTDTQYF
d_gene: .; abundance: .; j_gene: TRBJ1-3; v_gene: TRBV5-1; CDR3nt: TGCGCCAGCAGCTTAGTCAGCTCTGGAAACACCATATATTTT; CDR3aa: CASSLVSSGNTIYF
d_gene: .; abundance: .; j_gene: TRBJ1-2; v_gene: TRBV6-1; CDR3nt: TGTGCCAGCAGTGAAATCGAAGGACTGGGAGGCTACACCTTC; CDR3aa: CASSEIEGLGGYTF
d_gene: .; abundance: .; j_gene: TRBJ2-2; v_gene: TRBV11-1; CDR3nt: TGTGCCAGCAGACTTATACAGGGGAACACCGGGGAGCTGTTTTTT; CDR3aa: CASRLIQGNTGELFF
d_gene: TRBD1; abundance: .; j_gene: TRBJ2-7; v_gene: TRBV11-3; CDR3nt: TGTGCCAGCAGCTTTAGAGGGGACAGGTGGGGTCTTTCCTACGAGCAGTACTTC; CDR3aa: CASSFRGDRWGLSYEQYF
d_gene: TRBD2; abundance: .; j_gene: TRBJ2-7; v_gene: TRBV6-5; CDR3nt: TGTGCCAGCAGACCAGGCGGGAGGGCCTACGAGCAGTACTTC; CDR3aa: CASRPGGRAYEQYF
d_gene: TRBD1; abundance: .; j_gene: TRBJ2-7; v_gene: TRBV28; CDR3nt: TGTGCCAGCAGTCCTCGGGACAGGTTATACGAGCAGTACTTC; CDR3aa: CASSPRDRLYEQYF
d_gene: .; abundance: .; j_gene: TRBJ2-1; v_gene: TRBV11-3; CDR3nt: TGTGCCAGCAGTTACATCGTGATGGCCTCCTACAATGAGCAGTTCTTC; CDR3aa: CASSYIVMASYNEQFF
d_gene: .; abundance: .; j_gene: TRBJ2-1; v_gene: TRBV5-3; CDR3nt: TGTGCCGGAACCGTAGCGGACTACAATGAGCAGTTCTTC; CDR3aa: CAGTVADYNEQFF
d_gene: TRBD1; abundance: .; j_gene: TRBJ2-7; v_gene: TRBV14; CDR3nt: TGTGCCAGCAGCCAGCGAGGACAGGGAACCGAGTACTTC; CDR3aa: CASSQRGQGTEYF
d_gene: TRBD2; abundance: .; j_gene: TRBJ2-7; v_gene: TRBV5-1; CDR3nt: TGCGCCAGCAGCTTTGGTAGGACTAGCGGGATCGACGAGCAGTACTTC; CDR3aa: CASSFGRTSGIDEQYF
d_gene: TRBD1; abundance: .; j_gene: TRBJ2-2; v_gene: TRBV5-1; CDR3nt: TGCGCCAGCAGCTCGCGGCCAGGGGGCTACACCGGGGAGCTGTTTTTT; CDR3aa: CASSSRPGGYTGELFF
d_gene: .; abundance: once; j_gene: TRBJ2-1; v_gene: TRBV7-3; CDR3nt: TGTGCCAGCAGCTTAACTCCTGGAGCCAATGAGCAGTTCTTC; CDR3aa: CASSLTPGANEQFF
d_gene: TRBD1; abundance: .; j_gene: TRBJ2-7; v_gene: TRBV19; CDR3nt: TGTGCCAGTAGCGGGACAGGGAGCTACGAGCAGTACTTC; CDR3aa: CASSGTGSYEQYF
d_gene: .; abundance: .; j_gene: TRBJ2-3; v_gene: TRBV7-2; CDR3nt: TGTGCCAGCAGCTTAGGGCCAAGCACAGATACGCAGTATTTT; CDR3aa: CASSLGPSTDTQYF
d_gene: TRBD1; abundance: .; j_gene: TRBJ1-1; v_gene: TRBV28; CDR3nt: TGTGCCAGCAGTTTATGGGGACAGGGGGGCTCTGAAGCTTTCTTT; CDR3aa: CASSLWGQGGSEAFF